Listed here are 18 T cell receptor beta chains from one sample, sequenced in a study of blood T cell repertoires in COVID-19. Assay used: immunoSEQ multiplex PCR; TCRdb lists only in-frame clones, some missing. The sample shows 300,000 or so clones, just under 90% of them seen only once. Specimen: peripheral blood. These receptors were collected from a woman aged 40 to 50 with acute or convalescent COVID-19.

This chain uses TRBV13 with TRBJ1-2; 10 nucleotides line up with TRBD1. The CDR3 sequence is 13 residues long. The germline CDR1 and CDR2 sequences are PRHDT and FYEKMQ (reference sequence). V dropped 5 bases and J dropped 6; count of bases not matched to a gene: 3. The CDR3 region has the DNA TGTGCCAGCAGCCGGACAGGGGGAGATGGCTACACCTTC. Translation: CASSRTGGDGYTF.

The chain has TRBV11-2 and TRBJ2-7; 8 bases map to TRBD2. The CDR3 consists of 15 residues. Germline CDR1 reads SGHAT; CDR2 reads FQNNGV. The V gene end was trimmed by 3 bases and the J gene end by 2 bases; junction bases not matched to a gene: 6. The CDR3 DNA follows: TGTGCCAGCAGCTTCGAGCGGGGGAGAACCTACGAGCAGTACGTC. Its protein is CASSFERGRTYEQYV.

The chain carries TRBV2 and TRBJ2-7, with TRBD1 matching 8 bases. The J segment lost 5 bases and the V segment lost 3 bases, leaving 3 bases of the junction unmatched. In germline, CDR1 is SNHLY, CDR2 FYNNEI. The CDR3 runs to 13 residues. In nucleotides, the CDR3 is TGTGCCAGCAGTGACAACAGGGGGGACGAGCAGTACGTC. This encodes CASSDNRGDEQYV.

The V gene is TRBV6-5, the J gene TRBJ1-1; TRBD1 might be the D (5 bases). CDR1 is MNHEY and CDR2 is SVGAGI in the germline V gene. The CDR3 has 15 residues. The ends were cut back, 0 bases at V and 7 bases at J, with 15 bases in the middle. The CDR3: CASSYSFMAGGEAFF. The DNA for the CDR3 is TGTGCCAGCAGTTACTCGTTTATGGCCGGGGGTGAAGCTTTCTTT.

The CDR3 region is CATGPRGQATTNEKLFF. The CDR3, as DNA: TGTGCCACTGGCCCACGAGGACAGGCCACAACTAATGAAAAACTGTTTTTT. This chain connects TRBV24-1 to TRBJ1-4; 7 nucleotides align to TRBD1. The CDR3 sequence is 17 residues long. The germline gives CDR1 KGHDR, CDR2 SFDVKD. V was pared by 10 bases and J by 0 bases, with 13 bases of the junction left unmatched.

The chain is built from TRBV20-1 and TRBJ2-1; possible D gene TRBD1, 6 bases. Deletions cut 3 bases from V and 4 bases from J, with 13 bases between. The CDR3 totals 14 residues. Germline V gene sequence: CDR1 DFQATT, CDR2 SNEGSKA (reference sequence). Written as DNA, the CDR3 is TGCAGTGCTAGTCCCAGGGGTCGGTACAATGAGCAGTTCTTC. This translates into CSASPRGRYNEQFF.

This clone was seen just once. The genes are TRBV4-1 and TRBJ1-2, with D possibly matching TRBD1 (6 bases). There are 17 residues in the CDR3. The germline V gene has CDR1 MGHRA and CDR2 YSYEKL. Trimming took 2 bases from V and 5 from J, leaving 21 bases between them. In nucleotides, the CDR3 is TGCGCCAGCAGCCAAACTATAGCCAAGGGGGGGGATTATGGCTACACCTTC. Translating gives CASSQTIAKGGDYGYTF.

V usage is TRBV5-4 and J usage is TRBJ1-2; TRBD1 might be the D (5 bases). Deletions cut 4 bases from V and 2 bases from J, with 15 bases between. Germline CDR1 reads SGHNT; CDR2 reads YYREEE (reference sequence). The CDR3 extends over 15 amino acids. CDR3 in amino acids: CASSPPGGGNYGYTF. DNA of the CDR3: TGTGCCAGCAGCCCGCCCGGGGGGGGGAACTATGGCTACACCTTC.

Comment on this clone: Other DNA sequences in this specimen translate into the identical CDR3. The chain couples TRBV15 to TRBJ1-3, with D tentatively TRBD1 (5 bases). Trimming removed 3 bases at V and 2 bases at J, with 11 bases between. Germline CDR1 LNHNV, CDR2 YYDKDF (reference sequence). The CDR3 has 15 amino acids. CDR3 nucleotides: TGTGCCACCAGCAGGGACCAGGGCACTGGAAACACCATATATTTT. Protein: CATSRDQGTGNTIYF.

The chain links TRBV5-8 to TRBJ2-5, with D possibly being TRBD1 (6 bases). CDR1 and CDR2 from the germline V gene are SGHTS and YDEGEE. The CDR3 runs 15 residues. Trimming removed 4 bases at V and 6 bases at J, with 19 bases between. The CDR3 here is CASSPSTGIIQTQYF. As DNA, the CDR3 is TGTGCCAGCAGCCCCTCAACAGGGATAATCCAGACCCAGTACTTC.

This sequence joins TRBV25-1 and TRBJ1-2, with 9 bases lining up with TRBD1. J lost 4 bases, V lost 5 bases, and 2 bases had no gene match. The CDR3 runs 13 residues. Germline V lookup: CDR1 MGHDK, CDR2 SYGVNS. CDR3 nucleotide sequence: TGTGCCAGCAGTACAGGGGGCAGCTATGGCTACACCTTC. Amino acids: CASSTGGSYGYTF.

The gene calls are TRBV7-2 and TRBJ2-3, with D perhaps TRBD2 (6 bases). Germline CDR1 SGHTA, CDR2 FQGNSA. The ends were cut back, 1 base at V and 4 bases at J, with 9 bases in the middle. This CDR3 is 14 amino acids long. CDR3 DNA: TGTGCCAGCAGCTTAGACTGGGGGGCAGATACGCAGTATTTT. Protein product: CASSLDWGADTQYF. Filled out from reference TRBV7-2 and TRBJ2-3, the complete variable domain reads GAGVSQSPSNKVTEKGKDVELRCDPISGHTALYWYRQSLGQGLEFLIYFQGNSAPDKSGLPSDRFSAERTGGSVSTLTIQRTQQEDSAVYLCASSLDWGADTQYFGPGTRLTVL.

This chain uses TRBV19 with TRBJ2-5; TRBD2 aligns across 13 bases. The CDR3 length is 15 residues. The germline V gene encodes CDR1 LNHDA and CDR2 SQIVND (reference sequence). J gave up 4 bases and V 6 bases, and 5 bases lay outside the gene matches. CDR3 protein: CASSRTSGGPETQYF. CDR3 nucleotide sequence: TGTGCCAGTAGCCGGACTAGCGGGGGTCCAGAGACCCAGTACTTC.

This chain links TRBV7-2 with TRBJ1-6; TRBD1 aligns across 8 bases. J was trimmed by 5 bases and V by 2 bases; bases with no gene match: 2. CDR3 length equals 15 residues. The germline gives CDR1 SGHTA, CDR2 FQGNSA. The CDR3 reads CASSLMTGDNSPLHF. Here the CDR3 DNA reads TGTGCCAGCAGCTTAATGACAGGGGATAATTCACCCCTCCACTTT. The full variable domain, in which reference TRBV7-2 and TRBJ1-6 provide the parts outside the CDR3, is GAGVSQSPSNKVTEKGKDVELRCDPISGHTALYWYRQSLGQGLEFLIYFQGNSAPDKSGLPSDRFSAERTGGSVSTLTIQRTQQEDSAVYLCASSLMTGDNSPLHFGNGTRLTVT.

The V gene is TRBV9, the J gene TRBJ1-1; 10 bases agree with TRBD1. The CDR3 consists of 12 residues. Germline V gives CDR1 SGDLS, CDR2 YYNGEE. J lost 7 bases, V lost 5 bases, and 2 bases had no gene match. DNA for the CDR3: TGTGCCAGCAGAGGGACAGGGGTTGAAGCTTTCTTT. Amino acid sequence: CASRGTGVEAFF.

The chain combines TRBV24-1 with TRBJ2-3; D unresolved. The CDR3 totals 15 residues. V was shortened by 3 bases and J by 2 bases, with 11 bases between the two germline ends. Germline V lookup: CDR1 KGHDR, CDR2 SFDVKD. The CDR3 spells CATSDPAGHTDTQYF. In DNA form, the CDR3 reads TGTGCCACCAGTGATCCCGCCGGTCACACAGATACGCAGTATTTT.

The rearrangement uses TRBV9 and TRBJ2-1, with 13 bases lining up with TRBD2. J lost 7 bases, V lost 1 base, and 8 bases had no gene match. Germline lookup yields CDR1 SGDLS and CDR2 YYNGEE. The CDR3 has 17 amino acids. The CDR3: CASSVTPGTSGINEQFF. The CDR3 DNA sequence: TGTGCCAGCAGCGTAACCCCTGGGACTAGCGGGATAAATGAGCAGTTCTTC.

J is TRBJ1-4 and V is TRBV25-1, with D possibly TRBD1 on 6 matching bases. The germline gives CDR1 MGHDK, CDR2 SYGVNS. The germline V and J ends were trimmed by 0 bases and 8 bases, with 19 bases remaining between them. The CDR3 runs to 17 residues. CDR3 coding DNA: TGTGCCAGCAGTGAATACTTCGCCGGGGGGGCGGAAGAAAAACTGTTTTTT. It encodes CASSEYFAGGAEEKLFF.